One sample yielded the 2 T cell receptor beta chains listed below, sequenced in a study of early T cells in non-severe SARS-CoV-2 infection. TCRdb reprocessed the 5' RACE reads with MiXCR, giving one entry per CDR3 protein. Among fewer than 130,000 distinct CDR3 sequences listed, about 12% were seen once. The sequenced sample was whole blood, obtained at baseline. These receptors all stem from an adult who was a healthcare worker with PCR-confirmed SARS-CoV-2 infection or an uninfected control (not recorded which).

The chain combines TRBV6-2 or TRBV6-3 with TRBJ2-3; 11 nucleotides line up with TRBD1. The CDR3 covers 11 residues. V was pared by 6 bases and J by 13 bases, with 3 bases of the junction left unmatched. The germline CDR1 and CDR2 sequences are MNHEY and SVGEGT. CDR3 DNA: TGTGCCAGCAGATTGGGACAGGGGGAGTATTTT. Translating gives CASRLGQGEYF.

This clonotype was detected only once. The rearrangement joins TRBV15 to TRBJ2-1; D unclear. Germline V CDR1 and CDR2: LNHNV, YYDKDF (reference sequence). V was trimmed by 2 bases and J by 9 bases, leaving 17 bases between them. The CDR3 sequence is 15 residues long. This CDR3 is CATSRPHRAGGEQFF. In nucleotides, the CDR3 is TGTGCCACCAGCAGACCCCACCGGGCCGGCGGTGAGCAGTTCTTC. The full variable domain, its missing parts supplied by reference TRBV15 and TRBJ2-1, is DAMVIQNPRYQVTQFGKPVTLSCSQTLNHNVMYWYQQKSSQAPKLLFHYYDKDFNNEADTPDNFQSRRPNTSFCFLDIRSPGLGDTAMYLCATSRPHRAGGEQFFGPGTRLTVL.